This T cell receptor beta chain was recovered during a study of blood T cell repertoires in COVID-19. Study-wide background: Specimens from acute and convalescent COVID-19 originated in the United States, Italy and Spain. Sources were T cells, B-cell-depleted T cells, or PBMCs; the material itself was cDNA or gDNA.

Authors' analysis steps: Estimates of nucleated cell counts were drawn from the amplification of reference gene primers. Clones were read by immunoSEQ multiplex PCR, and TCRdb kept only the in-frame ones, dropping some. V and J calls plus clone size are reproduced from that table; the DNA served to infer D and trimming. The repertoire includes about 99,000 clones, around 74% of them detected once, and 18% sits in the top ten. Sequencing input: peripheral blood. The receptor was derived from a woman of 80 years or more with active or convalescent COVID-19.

CDR3 residues: CASSSQGIQETQYF. Here the CDR3 DNA reads TGTGCCAGCAGCAGCCAGGGGATCCAAGAGACCCAGTACTTC. V usage is TRBV5-5 and J usage is TRBJ2-5; possibly TRBD1 for D (6 bases). The CDR3 runs 14 residues. V lost 4 bases and J 1 base, leaving 11 bases between the germline ends. Germline assignment: CDR1 SGHKS and CDR2 YYEKEE (reference sequence). Full variable domain (outside the CDR3, taken from reference TRBV5-5 and TRBJ2-5): DAGVTQSPTHLIKTRGQQVTLRCSPISGHKSVSWYQQVLGQGPQFIFQYYEKEERGRGNFPDRFSARQFPNYSSELNVNALLLGDSALYLCASSSQGIQETQYFGPGTRLLVL.